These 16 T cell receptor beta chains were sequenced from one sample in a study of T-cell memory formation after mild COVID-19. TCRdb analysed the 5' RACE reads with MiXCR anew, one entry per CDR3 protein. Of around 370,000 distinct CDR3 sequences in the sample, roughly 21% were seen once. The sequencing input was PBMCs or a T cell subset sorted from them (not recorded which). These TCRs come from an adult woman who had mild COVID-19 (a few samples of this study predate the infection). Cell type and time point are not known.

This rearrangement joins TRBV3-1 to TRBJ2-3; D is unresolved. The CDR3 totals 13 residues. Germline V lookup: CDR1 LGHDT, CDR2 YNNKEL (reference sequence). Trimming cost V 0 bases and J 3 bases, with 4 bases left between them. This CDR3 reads CASSQEPTDTQYF. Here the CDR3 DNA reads TGTGCCAGCAGCCAAGAGCCGACAGATACGCAGTATTTT.

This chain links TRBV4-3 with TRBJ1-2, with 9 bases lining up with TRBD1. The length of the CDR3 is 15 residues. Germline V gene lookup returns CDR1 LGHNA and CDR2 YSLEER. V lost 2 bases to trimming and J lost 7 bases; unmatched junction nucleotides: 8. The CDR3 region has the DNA TGCGCCAGCAGCCAAACCCGGGACAGGGCGTCTGGCTACACCTTC. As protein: CASSQTRDRASGYTF.

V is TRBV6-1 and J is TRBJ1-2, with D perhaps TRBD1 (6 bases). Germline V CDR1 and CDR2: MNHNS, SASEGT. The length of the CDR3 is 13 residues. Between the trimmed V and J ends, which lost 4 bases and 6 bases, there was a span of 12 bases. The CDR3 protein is CASSGEGVHGYTF. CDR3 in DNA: TGTGCCAGCAGTGGAGAGGGGGTTCATGGCTACACCTTC.

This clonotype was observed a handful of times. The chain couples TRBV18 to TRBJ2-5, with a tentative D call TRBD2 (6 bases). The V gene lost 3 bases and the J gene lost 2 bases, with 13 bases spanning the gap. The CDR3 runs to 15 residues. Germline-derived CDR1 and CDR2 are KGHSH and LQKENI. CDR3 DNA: TGTGCCAGCTCACCGCTCGGGAGCGGGCAAGAGACCCAGTACTTC. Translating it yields CASSPLGSGQETQYF.

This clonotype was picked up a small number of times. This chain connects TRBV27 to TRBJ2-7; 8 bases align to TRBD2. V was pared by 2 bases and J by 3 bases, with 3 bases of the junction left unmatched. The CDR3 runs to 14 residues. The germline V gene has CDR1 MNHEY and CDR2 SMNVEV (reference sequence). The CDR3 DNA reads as TGTGCCAGCAGTTTAGCGGGGGGATTCTACGAGCAGTACTTC. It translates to CASSLAGGFYEQYF.

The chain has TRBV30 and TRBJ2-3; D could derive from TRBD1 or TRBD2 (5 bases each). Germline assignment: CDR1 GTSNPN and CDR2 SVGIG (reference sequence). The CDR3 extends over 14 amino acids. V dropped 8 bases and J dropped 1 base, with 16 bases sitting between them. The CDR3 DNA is TGTGCCCTGCAAGGGGTAGCGCGCACAGATACGCAGTATTTT. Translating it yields CALQGVARTDTQYF.

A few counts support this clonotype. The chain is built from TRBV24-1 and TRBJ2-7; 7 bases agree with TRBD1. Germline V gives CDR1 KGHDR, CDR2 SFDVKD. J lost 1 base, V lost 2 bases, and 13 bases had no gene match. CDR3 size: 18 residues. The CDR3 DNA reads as TGTGCCACCAGTGATTCCTCCCTGGGGACAGTTCCTTCCTACGAGCAGTACTTC. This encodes CATSDSSLGTVPSYEQYF.

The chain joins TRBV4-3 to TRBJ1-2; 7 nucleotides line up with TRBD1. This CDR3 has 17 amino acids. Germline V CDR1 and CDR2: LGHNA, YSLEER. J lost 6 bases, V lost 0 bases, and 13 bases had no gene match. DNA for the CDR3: TGCGCCAGCAGCCAAGAAGCGGGGCCAGACAGGGTTGATGGCTACACCTTC. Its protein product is CASSQEAGPDRVDGYTF.

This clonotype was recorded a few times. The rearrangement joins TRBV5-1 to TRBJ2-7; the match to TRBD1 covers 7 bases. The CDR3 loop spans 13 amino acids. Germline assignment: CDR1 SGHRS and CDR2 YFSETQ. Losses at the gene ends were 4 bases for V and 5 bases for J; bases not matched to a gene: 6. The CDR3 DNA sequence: TGCGCCAGCAGCGAGACAGGGCCCCACGAGCAGTACTTC. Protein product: CASSETGPHEQYF.

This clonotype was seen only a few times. The CDR3 bases are TGTGCCAGCAGCCCAAGGGGGTACGTTTACGAGCAGTACTTC. Translation: CASSPRGYVYEQYF. V and J are TRBV11-2 and TRBJ2-7; perhaps TRBD1 as D (6 bases). CDR1 is SGHAT and CDR2 is FQNNGV in the germline V gene. The CDR3 extends over 14 amino acids. V lost 5 bases, J lost 4 bases, and 15 bases lay in between.

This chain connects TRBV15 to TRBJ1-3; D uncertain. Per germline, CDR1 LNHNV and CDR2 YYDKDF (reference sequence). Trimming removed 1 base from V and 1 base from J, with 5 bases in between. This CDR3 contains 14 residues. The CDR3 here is CATSRGGSGNTIYF. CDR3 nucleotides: TGTGCCACCAGCAGAGGAGGTTCTGGAAACACCATATATTTT.

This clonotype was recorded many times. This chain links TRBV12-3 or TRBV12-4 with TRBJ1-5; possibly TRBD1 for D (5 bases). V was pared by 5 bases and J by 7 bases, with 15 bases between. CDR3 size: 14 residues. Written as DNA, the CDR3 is TGTGCCAGCAGTCCTAGTTGGGGCTCCCAGCCCCAGCATTTT. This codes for CASSPSWGSQPQHF.

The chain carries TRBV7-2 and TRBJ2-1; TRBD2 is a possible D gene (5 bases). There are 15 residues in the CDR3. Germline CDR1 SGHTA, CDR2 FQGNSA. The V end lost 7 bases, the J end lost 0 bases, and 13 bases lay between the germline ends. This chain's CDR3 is CASTSDSSSYNEQFF. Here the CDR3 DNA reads TGTGCCAGCACCTCGGACTCGAGCTCCTACAATGAGCAGTTCTTC. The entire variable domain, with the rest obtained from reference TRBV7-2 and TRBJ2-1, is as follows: GAGVSQSPSNKVTEKGKDVELRCDPISGHTALYWYRQSLGQGLEFLIYFQGNSAPDKSGLPSDRFSAERTGGSVSTLTIQRTQQEDSAVYLCASTSDSSSYNEQFFGPGTRLTVL.

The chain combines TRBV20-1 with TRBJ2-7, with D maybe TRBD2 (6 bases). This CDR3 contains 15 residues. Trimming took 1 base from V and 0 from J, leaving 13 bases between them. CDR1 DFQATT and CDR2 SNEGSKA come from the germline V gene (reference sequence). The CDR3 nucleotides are TGCAGTGCTAGAGGGGCTAGCGCCGACTCCTACGAGCAGTACTTC. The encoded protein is CSARGASADSYEQYF.

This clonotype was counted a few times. CDR3 region: CASIVPGQVVNEQFF. The DNA for the CDR3 is TGTGCCAGCATTGTCCCTGGGCAAGTGGTCAATGAGCAGTTCTTC. This sequence joins TRBV6-2 or TRBV6-3 and TRBJ2-1, with D unresolved. The CDR3 totals 15 residues. The germline V and J ends were trimmed by 7 bases and 6 bases, with 19 bases remaining between them. The germline gives CDR1 MNHEY, CDR2 SVGEGT.

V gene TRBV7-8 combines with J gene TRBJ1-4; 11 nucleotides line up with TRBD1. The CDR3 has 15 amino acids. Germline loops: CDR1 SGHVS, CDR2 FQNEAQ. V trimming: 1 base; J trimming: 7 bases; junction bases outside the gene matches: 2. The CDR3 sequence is CASSLEGTGGEKLFF. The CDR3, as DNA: TGTGCCAGCAGCTTAGAAGGGACAGGGGGTGAAAAACTGTTTTTT.